This TCR beta chain was identified in a study of T cell repertoires in cytomegalovirus infection. Across the whole study: Matching HLA type, along with CMV infection, was indicated by public TCR beta signatures.

TCRdb fed the reads into MiXCR, producing one record per CDR3 protein. This table holds roughly 250,000 distinct CDR3 sequences, under 25% found once. The CDR3 has 14 residues. CDR1 and CDR2 from the germline V gene are SGHVS and FNYEAQ. V was clipped by 5 bases and J by 1 base, with 9 bases between them. This clonotype was seen more than once but under ten times. What it binds is not known. General observations from the study: Using cumulative public TCR beta family frequency, the authors identified those who carried CMV together with the relevant HLA. Dominating the ex vivo response were TCR beta clonotypes that were CMV-specific and HLA-C-restricted.

The sequence was obtained from a human donor in good health (CMV status not recorded). Some clones in this sample may be carry-over from other donors' samples. The V and J genes are TRBV7-6 and TRBJ1-5; D unclear. Specimen: CD8+ T cells from PBMCs. This chain's CDR3 is CASSDSGSNQPQHF. The CDR3 coding sequence is TGTGCCAGCAGCGATAGTGGGAGCAATCAGCCCCAGCATTTT.